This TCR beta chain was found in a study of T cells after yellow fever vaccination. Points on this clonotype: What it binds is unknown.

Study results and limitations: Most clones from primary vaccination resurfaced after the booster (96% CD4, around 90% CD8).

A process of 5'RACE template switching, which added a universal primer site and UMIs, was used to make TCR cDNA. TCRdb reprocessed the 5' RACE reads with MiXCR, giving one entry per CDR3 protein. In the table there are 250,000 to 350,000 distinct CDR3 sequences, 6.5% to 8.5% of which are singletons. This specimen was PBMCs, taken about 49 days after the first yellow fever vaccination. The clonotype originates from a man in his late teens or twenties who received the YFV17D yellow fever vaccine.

The CDR3 nucleotides are TGCAGTGCTAGATCGGACAGGTCCCCCTACGAGCAGTACTTC. It encodes CSARSDRSPYEQYF. The chain combines TRBV20-1 with TRBJ2-7; 7 bases agree with TRBD1. In germline, CDR1 is DFQATT, CDR2 SNEGSKA (reference sequence). The CDR3 is made up of 14 amino acids. Trimming cost V 2 bases and J 2 bases; bases outside gene matches: 6.